Sequencing of this TCR beta chain was carried out in a study of blood T cell dynamics during melanoma immunotherapy. Documented time point: pre-treatment baseline. Study-level findings and limits: The study could not tell melanoma-specific clones from general immune activation.

Per germline, CDR1 LGHNA and CDR2 YNFKEQ. Losses at the gene ends were 4 bases for V and 4 bases for J; bases not matched to a gene: 12. This CDR3 is 18 amino acids long. Clones were sequenced by immunoSEQ multiplex PCR, and TCRdb holds only the in-frame ones, with some missing. This table holds some 15,000 clones, roughly 84% found once. For this clone: What it recognizes is unknown.

The V gene is TRBV4-2, the J gene TRBJ2-2; 10 bases align to TRBD2. This TCR came from a human donor with melanoma. The input for sequencing was blood, taken from a patient treated with checkpoint blockade. As DNA, the CDR3 is TGTGCCAGCAGCCGCAGGGGAGCGGGAGGGCCGGGCACCGGGGAGCTGTTTTTT. Residues: CASSRRGAGGPGTGELFF.